The rows below give T cell receptor beta chains drawn from one sample of a study of blood T cell repertoires in COVID-19. Using immunoSEQ multiplex PCR, the repertoire was profiled, and TCRdb retains in-frame clones only, with some absent. The sample holds 150,000 to 200,000 clones, just over 90% seen once. Sequenced: peripheral blood. The receptors come from a man younger than 35 with acute or convalescent COVID-19. The CDR3 runs from the conserved cysteine through the conserved F or W. Each record gives: V gene, clone size, J gene, D gene, CDR3 DNA, CDR3 protein. D genes are given only for firm matches. Clone size appears in some rows only: once, few, many, or a class for an expanded clone.

TRBV4-2,NA,TRBJ1-4,TRBD1,TGTGCCAGCAGTCGGCCGGGACAGGATATTAAACTGTTTTTT,CASSRPGQDIKLFF
TRBV4-1,NA,TRBJ2-7,TRBD2,TGCGCCAGCAGCCATCCTCCCCGGGGGGCCTACGAGCAGTACTTC,CASSHPPRGAYEQYF
TRBV14,NA,TRBJ1-4,NA,TGTGCCAGCACCCTTTCTCGCGGGCCTAATGAAAAACTGTTTTTT,CASTLSRGPNEKLFF
TRBV14,NA,TRBJ1-5,NA,TGTGCCAGCAGCCCCTGGACGGGGGATCAGCCCCAGCATTTT,CASSPWTGDQPQHF
TRBV7-9,NA,TRBJ2-1,NA,TGTGCCAGCAGCTCCTGGGGGGAAACCTACAATGAGCAGTTCTTC,CASSSWGETYNEQFF
TRBV11-2,NA,TRBJ2-7,NA,TGTGCCAGCAGCCCAACAGGGAGAGAGAGTACCTACGAGCAGTACTTC,CASSPTGRESTYEQYF
TRBV2,NA,TRBJ2-1,TRBD1,TGTGCCACTCGACAGGGTATCGGGAATGAGCAGTTCTTC,CATRQGIGNEQFF
TRBV3-1/TRBV3-2,NA,TRBJ2-2,NA,TGTGCCAGCAGCCATCTCACAGGGCCCGGGGAGCTGTTTTTT,CASSHLTGPGELFF
TRBV6-1,once,TRBJ1-5,TRBD1,TGTGCCAGCAGTGAACGGGGACAGGGGGGCTCCAATCAGCCCCAGCATTTT,CASSERGQGGSNQPQHF
TRBV6-4,NA,TRBJ2-3,TRBD1,TGTGCCAGCAGTGGGACAGGGGGCACAGATACGCAGTATTTT,CASSGTGGTDTQYF
TRBV5-1,NA,TRBJ2-1,TRBD2,TGCGCCAGCAGCTTGGAAGGGACTAGCGGGGGCGTAGAGCAGTTCTTC,CASSLEGTSGGVEQFF
TRBV19,few,TRBJ2-1,TRBD2,TGTGCCAGTAGCGTAGGGACTAGCGGGAGGGCAAACAATGAGCAGTTCTTC,CASSVGTSGRANNEQFF
TRBV29-1,NA,TRBJ2-5,TRBD1,TGCAGCGCCCGAGACAGGGGCCCCAGGGGTGAGACCCAGTACTTC,CSARDRGPRGETQYF